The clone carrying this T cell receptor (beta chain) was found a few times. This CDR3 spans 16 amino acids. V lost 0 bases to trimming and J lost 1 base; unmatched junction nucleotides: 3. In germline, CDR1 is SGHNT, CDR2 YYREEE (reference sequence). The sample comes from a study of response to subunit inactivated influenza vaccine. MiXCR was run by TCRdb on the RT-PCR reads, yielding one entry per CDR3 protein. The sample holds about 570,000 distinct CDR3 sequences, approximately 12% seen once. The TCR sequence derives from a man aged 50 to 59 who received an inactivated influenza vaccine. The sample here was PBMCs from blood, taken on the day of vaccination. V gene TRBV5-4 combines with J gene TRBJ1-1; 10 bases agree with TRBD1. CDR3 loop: CASSLGTGGSNTEAFF. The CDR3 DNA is TGTGCCAGCAGCTTGGGGACAGGGGGTTCGAACACTGAAGCTTTCTTT. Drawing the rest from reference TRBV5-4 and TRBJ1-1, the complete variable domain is ETGVTQSPTHLIKTRGQQVTLRCSSQSGHNTVSWYQQALGQGPQFIFQYYREEENGRGNFPPRFSGLQFPNYSSELNVNALELDDSALYLCASSLGTGGSNTEAFFGQGTRLTVV.